This T cell receptor (beta chain) was sequenced during a study of spatial heterogeneity in lung cancer. This clonotype is termed medium-sized (0.01 to 0.1%). One entry per CDR3 protein results from TCRdb running MiXCR on the 5' RACE reads. Here the sample spans 5,500 to 7,500 distinct CDR3 sequences, roughly 3.9% being singletons. The CDR3 extends over 16 amino acids. The V end was cut by 2 bases, the J end by 2 bases, with 15 bases between. CDR1 is LGHDT and CDR2 is YNNKEL in the germline V gene (reference sequence). The time point here: sample taken at primary tumor resection. TCRs were sequenced from unsorted whole RNA of tumor, nontumor lung or PBMC.

This TCR was recovered from a female donor with early-stage non-small cell lung cancer. The sample in question was normal lung tissue next to the tumor, obtained at surgery. V usage is TRBV3-1 and J usage is TRBJ1-1, with D unclear. As DNA, the CDR3 is TGTGCCAGCAGCCAATTGTATCCAGTGAGTAACACTGAAGCTTTCTTT. It is translated as CASSQLYPVSNTEAFF.